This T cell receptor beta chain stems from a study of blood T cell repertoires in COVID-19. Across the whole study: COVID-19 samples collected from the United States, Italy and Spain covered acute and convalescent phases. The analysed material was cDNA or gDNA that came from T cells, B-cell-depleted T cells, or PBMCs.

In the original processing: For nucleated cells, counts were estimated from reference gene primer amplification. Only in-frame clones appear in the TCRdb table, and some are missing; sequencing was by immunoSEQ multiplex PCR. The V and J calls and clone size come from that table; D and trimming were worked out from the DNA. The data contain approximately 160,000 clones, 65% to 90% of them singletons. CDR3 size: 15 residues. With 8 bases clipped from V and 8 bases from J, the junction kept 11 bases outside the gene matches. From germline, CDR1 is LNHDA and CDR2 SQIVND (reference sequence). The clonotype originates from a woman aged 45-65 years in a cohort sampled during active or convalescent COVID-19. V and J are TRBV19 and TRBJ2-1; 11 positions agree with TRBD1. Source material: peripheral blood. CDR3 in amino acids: CASSVGQGAGDEQFF. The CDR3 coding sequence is TGTGCCAGTTCGGTAGGACAGGGGGCCGGCGATGAGCAGTTCTTC.